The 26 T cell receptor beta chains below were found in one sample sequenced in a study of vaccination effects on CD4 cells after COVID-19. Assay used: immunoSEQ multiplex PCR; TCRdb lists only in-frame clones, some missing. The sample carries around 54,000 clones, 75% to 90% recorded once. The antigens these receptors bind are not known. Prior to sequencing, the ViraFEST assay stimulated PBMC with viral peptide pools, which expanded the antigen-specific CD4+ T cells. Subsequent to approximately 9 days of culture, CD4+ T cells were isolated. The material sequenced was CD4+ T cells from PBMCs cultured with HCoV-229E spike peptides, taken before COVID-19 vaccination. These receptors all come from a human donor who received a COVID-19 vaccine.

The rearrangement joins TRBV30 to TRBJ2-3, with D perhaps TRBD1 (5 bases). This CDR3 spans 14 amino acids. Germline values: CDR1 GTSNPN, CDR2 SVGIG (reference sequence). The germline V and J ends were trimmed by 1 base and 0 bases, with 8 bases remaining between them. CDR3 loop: CAWSAYRSTDTQYF. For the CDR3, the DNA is TGTGCCTGGAGTGCATACAGGAGCACAGATACGCAGTATTTT.

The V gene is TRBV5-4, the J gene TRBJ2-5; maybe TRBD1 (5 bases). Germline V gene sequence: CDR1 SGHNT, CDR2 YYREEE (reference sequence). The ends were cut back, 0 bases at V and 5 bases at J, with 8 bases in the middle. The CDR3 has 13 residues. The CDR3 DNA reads TGTGCCAGCAGCTTGGGGGGCCGGGAGACCCAGTACTTC. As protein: CASSLGGRETQYF.

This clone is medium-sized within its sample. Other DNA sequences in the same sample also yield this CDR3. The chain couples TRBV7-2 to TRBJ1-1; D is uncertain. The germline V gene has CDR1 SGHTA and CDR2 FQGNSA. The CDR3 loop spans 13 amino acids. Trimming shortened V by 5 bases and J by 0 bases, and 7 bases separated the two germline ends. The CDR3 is CASSPYLNTEAFF. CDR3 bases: TGTGCCAGCAGCCCCTATCTGAACACTGAAGCTTTCTTT.

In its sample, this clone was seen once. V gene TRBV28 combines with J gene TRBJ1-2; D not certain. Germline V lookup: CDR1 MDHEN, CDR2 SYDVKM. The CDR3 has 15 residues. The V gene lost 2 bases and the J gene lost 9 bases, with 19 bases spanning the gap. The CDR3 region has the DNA TGTGCCAGCAGTTTACCCTCCGGGCCCAAAAGGCGCTACACCTTC. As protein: CASSLPSGPKRRYTF.

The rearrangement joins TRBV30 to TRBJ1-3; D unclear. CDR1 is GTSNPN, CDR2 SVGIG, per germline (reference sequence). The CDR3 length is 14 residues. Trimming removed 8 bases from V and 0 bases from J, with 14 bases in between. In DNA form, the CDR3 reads TGTGCCCTCACGTTACAACTCTCTGGAAACACCATATATTTT. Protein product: CALTLQLSGNTIYF.

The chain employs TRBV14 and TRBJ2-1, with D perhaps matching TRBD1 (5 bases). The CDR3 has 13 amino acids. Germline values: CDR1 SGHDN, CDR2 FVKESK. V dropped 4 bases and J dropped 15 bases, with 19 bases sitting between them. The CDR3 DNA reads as TGTGCCAGCAGCCGACAAGGGGCACGGCAAGCGTTCTTC. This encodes CASSRQGARQAFF.

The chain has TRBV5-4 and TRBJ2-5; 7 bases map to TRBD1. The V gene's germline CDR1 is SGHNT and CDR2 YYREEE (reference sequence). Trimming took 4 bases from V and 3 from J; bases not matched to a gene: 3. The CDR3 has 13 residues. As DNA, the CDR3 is TGTGCCAGCAGCCAGGACAGGAAAGAGACCCAGTACTTC. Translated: CASSQDRKETQYF. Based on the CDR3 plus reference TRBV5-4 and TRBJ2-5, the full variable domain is ETGVTQSPTHLIKTRGQQVTLRCSSQSGHNTVSWYQQALGQGPQFIFQYYREEENGRGNFPPRFSGLQFPNYSSELNVNALELDDSALYLCASSQDRKETQYFGPGTRLLVL.

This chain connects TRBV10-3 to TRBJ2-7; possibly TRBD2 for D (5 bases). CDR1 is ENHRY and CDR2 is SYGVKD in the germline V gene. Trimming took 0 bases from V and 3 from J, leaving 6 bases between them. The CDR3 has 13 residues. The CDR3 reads CAISESGSYEQYV. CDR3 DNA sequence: TGTGCCATCAGTGAGTCTGGGAGCTACGAGCAGTACGTC.

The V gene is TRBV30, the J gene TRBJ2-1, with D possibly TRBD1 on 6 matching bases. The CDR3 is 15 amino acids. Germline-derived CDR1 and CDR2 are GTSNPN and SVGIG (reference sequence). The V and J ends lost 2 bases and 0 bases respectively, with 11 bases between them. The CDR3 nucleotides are TGTGCCTGGAGTACAGGGTTACGCTCCTACAATGAGCAGTTCTTC. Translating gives CAWSTGLRSYNEQFF.

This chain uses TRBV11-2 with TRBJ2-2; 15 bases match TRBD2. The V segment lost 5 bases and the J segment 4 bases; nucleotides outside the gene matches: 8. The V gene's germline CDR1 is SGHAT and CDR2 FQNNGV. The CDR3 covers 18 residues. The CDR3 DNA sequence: TGTGCCAGCAGCCCGGGGACTAGCGGGGGGCCTATCACCGGGGAGCTGTTTTTT. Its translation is CASSPGTSGGPITGELFF. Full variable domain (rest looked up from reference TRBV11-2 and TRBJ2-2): EAGVAQSPRYKIIEKRQSVAFWCNPISGHATLYWYQQILGQGPKLLIQFQNNGVVDDSQLPKDRFSAERLKGVDSTLKIQPAKLEDSAVYLCASSPGTSGGPITGELFFGEGSRLTVL.

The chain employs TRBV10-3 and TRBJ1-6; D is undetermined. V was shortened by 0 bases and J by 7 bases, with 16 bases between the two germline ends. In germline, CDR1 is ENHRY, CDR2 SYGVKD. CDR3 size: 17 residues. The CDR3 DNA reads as TGTGCCATCAGTGAGTCGAGTGCAGGAAACCTAAATTCACCCCTCCACTTT. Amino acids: CAISESSAGNLNSPLHF.

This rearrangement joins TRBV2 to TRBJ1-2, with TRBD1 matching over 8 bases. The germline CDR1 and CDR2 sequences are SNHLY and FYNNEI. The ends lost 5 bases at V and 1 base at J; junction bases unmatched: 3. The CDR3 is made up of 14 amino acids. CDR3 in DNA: TGTGCCAGCAGTCCGGGACAGGTTAACTATGGCTACACCTTC. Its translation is CASSPGQVNYGYTF.

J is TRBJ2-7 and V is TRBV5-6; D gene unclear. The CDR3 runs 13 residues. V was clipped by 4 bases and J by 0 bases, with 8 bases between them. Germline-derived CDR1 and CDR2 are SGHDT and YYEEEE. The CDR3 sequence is CASSRVFSYEQYV. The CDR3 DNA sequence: TGTGCCAGCAGCAGAGTCTTCTCCTACGAGCAGTACGTC.

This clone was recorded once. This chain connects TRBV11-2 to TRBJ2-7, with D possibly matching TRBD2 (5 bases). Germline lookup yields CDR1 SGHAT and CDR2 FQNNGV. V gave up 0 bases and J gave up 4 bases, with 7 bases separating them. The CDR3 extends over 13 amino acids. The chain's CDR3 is CASSLEREYEQYV. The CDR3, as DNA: TGTGCCAGCAGCTTAGAAAGGGAGTACGAGCAGTACGTC.

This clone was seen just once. The CDR3 DNA sequence: TGCGCCAGCACCCTTACTGCGGGACAGGGTAGGGATGGCTACACCTTC. It encodes CASTLTAGQGRDGYTF. The chain employs TRBV5-1 and TRBJ1-2; 9 bases match TRBD1. The CDR3 covers 16 residues. Germline trimming cut 6 bases from V and 6 bases from J; bases unmatched to any gene: 15. Per germline, CDR1 SGHRS and CDR2 YFSETQ.

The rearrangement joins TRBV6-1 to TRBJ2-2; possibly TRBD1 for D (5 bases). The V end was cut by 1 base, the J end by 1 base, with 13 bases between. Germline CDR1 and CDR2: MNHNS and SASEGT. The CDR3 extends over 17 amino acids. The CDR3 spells CASSEVGAPLNTGELFF. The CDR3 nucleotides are TGTGCCAGCAGTGAAGTAGGGGCCCCGCTGAACACCGGGGAGCTGTTTTTT.

The CDR3 DNA reads as TGTGCCAGCAGGCCGGGACAACCGGCAGATACGCAGTATTTT. Its protein product is CASRPGQPADTQYF. The chain combines TRBV27 with TRBJ2-3; weak D call: TRBD1 (6 bases). CDR1 MNHEY and CDR2 SMNVEV come from the germline V gene (reference sequence). V was pared by 6 bases and J by 4 bases, with 14 bases between. CDR3 length: 14 residues.

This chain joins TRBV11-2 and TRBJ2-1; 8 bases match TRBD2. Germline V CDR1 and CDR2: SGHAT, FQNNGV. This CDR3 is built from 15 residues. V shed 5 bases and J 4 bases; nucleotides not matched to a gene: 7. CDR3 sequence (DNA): TGTGCCAGCAGCGTACTTCGCGGGGGGTACAATGAGCAGTTCTTC. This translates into CASSVLRGGYNEQFF.

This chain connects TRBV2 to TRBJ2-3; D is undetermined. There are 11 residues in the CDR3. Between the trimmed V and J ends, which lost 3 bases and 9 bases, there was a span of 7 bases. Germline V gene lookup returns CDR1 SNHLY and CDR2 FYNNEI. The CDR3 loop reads CASSDLGTQYF. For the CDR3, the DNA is TGTGCCAGCAGTGATTTGGGCACGCAGTATTTT.

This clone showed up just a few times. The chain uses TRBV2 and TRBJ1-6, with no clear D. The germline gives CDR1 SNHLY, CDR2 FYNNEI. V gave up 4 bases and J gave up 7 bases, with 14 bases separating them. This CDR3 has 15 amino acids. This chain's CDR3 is CASSVDLTQNSPLHF. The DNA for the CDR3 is TGTGCCAGCAGTGTGGACCTTACCCAGAATTCACCCCTCCACTTT.

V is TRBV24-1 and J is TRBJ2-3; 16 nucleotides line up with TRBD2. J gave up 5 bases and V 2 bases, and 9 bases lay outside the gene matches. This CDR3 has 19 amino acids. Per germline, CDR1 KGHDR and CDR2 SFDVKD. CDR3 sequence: CATSDSPGLAGGRLDTQYF. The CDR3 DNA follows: TGTGCCACCAGTGATTCGCCGGGACTAGCGGGGGGGAGGCTAGATACGCAGTATTTT.

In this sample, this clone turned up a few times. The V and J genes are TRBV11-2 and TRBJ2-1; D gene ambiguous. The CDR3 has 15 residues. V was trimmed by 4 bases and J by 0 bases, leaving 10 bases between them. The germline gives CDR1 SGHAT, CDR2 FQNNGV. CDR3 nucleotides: TGTGCCAGCAGCTCGAATACCCTCTCCTACAATGAGCAGTTCTTC. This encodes CASSSNTLSYNEQFF.

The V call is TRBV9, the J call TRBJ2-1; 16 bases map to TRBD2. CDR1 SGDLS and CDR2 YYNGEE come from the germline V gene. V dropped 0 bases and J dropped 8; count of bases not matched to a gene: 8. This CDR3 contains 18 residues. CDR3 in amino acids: CASSVVGTSGGAWDEQFF. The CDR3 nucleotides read TGTGCCAGCAGCGTAGTCGGGACTAGCGGGGGGGCCTGGGATGAGCAGTTCTTC.

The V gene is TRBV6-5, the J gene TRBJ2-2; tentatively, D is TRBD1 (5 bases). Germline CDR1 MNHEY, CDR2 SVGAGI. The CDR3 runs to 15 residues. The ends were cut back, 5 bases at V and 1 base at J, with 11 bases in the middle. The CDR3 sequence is CASSQDILNTGELFF. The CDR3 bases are TGTGCCAGCAGTCAGGACATCTTGAACACCGGGGAGCTGTTTTTT.

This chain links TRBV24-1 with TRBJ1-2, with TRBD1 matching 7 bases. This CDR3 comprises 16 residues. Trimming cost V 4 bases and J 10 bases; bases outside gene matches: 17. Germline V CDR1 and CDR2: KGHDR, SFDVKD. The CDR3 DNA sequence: TGTGCCACCAGTGACCCCCAGGGGGGACAAAAGAGTGCCTACACCTTC. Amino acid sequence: CATSDPQGGQKSAYTF.

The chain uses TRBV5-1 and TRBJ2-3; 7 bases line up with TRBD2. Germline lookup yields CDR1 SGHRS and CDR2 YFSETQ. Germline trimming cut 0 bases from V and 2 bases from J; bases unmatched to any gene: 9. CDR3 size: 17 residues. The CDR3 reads CASSLEAAGISTDTQYF. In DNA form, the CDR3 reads TGCGCCAGCAGCTTGGAGGCAGCGGGGATTTCCACAGATACGCAGTATTTT.